This T cell receptor (beta chain) was captured by sequencing in a study of immune evolution from preneoplasia to lung adenocarcinoma (dated by TCRdb to about 2021). Background on the whole study: HLA loss of heterozygosity was seen in roughly 6.6%, 14% and 36% of AIS, MIA and ADC lesions, and in no AAH lesions. The sample size was set by how many specimens were available, not by a prior power calculation. The TCR sequencing data were obtained from a few dozen patients. The study used immune gene expression, TCR sequencing and multiplex immunofluorescence to profile the immune contexture of lung adenocarcinoma precursors and invasive adenocarcinoma. POLYSOLVER was used to infer Class I HLA alleles from exome data, while LOHHLA was used to detect allele-specific HLA loss. The study reported that 90 to 120 samples were used for TCR sequencing. Resected precursor lesions (AAH, AIS, MIA) and invasive adenocarcinomas were compared against paired morphologically normal lung tissue. The immune data were integrated with whole exome sequencing and methylation data obtained from the same cohort of nodules. The overall cohort was made up of fewer than 70 patients with pulmonary nodules who had surgical resection. Summary of the overall study and its limitations: Because all patients came from Japan and China, whether the findings apply to Western populations was uncertain. Clonality was highest in normal lung, while later-stage lesions appeared to have lower clonality but higher T cell density and diversity. The highest top T cell clone frequencies were observed in normal lung, and a progressive decrease in top T cell clone frequencies appeared to occur from AAH through AIS, MIA and invasive adenocarcinoma. The highest T cell clonality was observed in KRAS-mutant nodules compared with EGFR-mutant or double wild-type lesions. The findings reflected association rather than direct causation, and larger cohorts with long-term follow-up and longitudinal biopsies were considered necessary.

Patients underwent resection in Japan or China between about 2014 and 2017. The histologic diagnosis of each case was independently confirmed on H&E slides by two lung cancer pathologists. To enrich premalignant or tumor cells for nucleic acid extraction, macro-dissection was performed after pathologic assessment. The AllPrep DNA/RNA FFPE Kit was used to isolate DNA from FFPE tissue. A word on this clone: The antigen this receptor binds is unknown. Base qualities are not provided; no much larger clone lies one nucleotide away.

The immunoSEQ hsTCRbeta Kit was used to sequence TCR beta CDR3 regions from DNA. On the authors' methods: TCR sequencing data were analysed with the ImmunoSEQ Analyzer. T cell clonality was defined as 1 minus Pielou's evenness, as computed on productive rearrangements. To measure T cell diversity, the inverse Simpson index was applied to productive templates. T cell density was defined as TCR beta template counts normalized to usable DNA, with usable DNA estimated by amplifying and sequencing housekeeping genes. Two-sided Kruskal-Wallis tests were used to compare TCR metrics across histologic stages. The source is immuneACCESS, and TCRdb retained only in-frame sequences with V and J called. Part of the clones is not carried over; for the studies checked, unresolved V genes explain less than half of this, and the remainder is unexplained. That table is the source of V, J and clone size, and D and trimming were worked out from the DNA. The sample records about 10,000 clones, around 82% of which are singletons. The ten largest account for around 5% of the sample.

V is clipped by 8 bases and J by 2 bases, and the sequence between their germline boundaries is 13 bases long. Looking up the germline V gene yields CDR1 MNHNS and CDR2 SASEGT. There are 13 amino acids in the CDR3, from cysteine to phenylalanine inclusive. Of all the DNA, just the CDR3 is kept, 39 bases in frame from base 1. Sequenced sample: FFPE minimally invasive lung adenocarcinoma tissue. This specimen's cell subset or site label, per the study, means: micro-invasive lung adenocarcinoma (MIA). The chain is assembled from TRBV6-1 and TRBJ2-7, with an unclear D gene assignment. The source is a person aged 70 to 85 with lung adenocarcinoma. The DNA reads TGTGCCAGCGAACTGTCTACTGCCTACGAGCAGTACTTC. It is translated as CASELSTAYEQYF.